The following is a T cell receptor beta chain sequence with its context. The target antigen is unknown. Systemic immunosuppression or autoimmune disease history was grounds to exclude patients. The data were obtained in a study of OX40 agonist ivuxolimab in advanced cancers. The wider study: Patients were treated with ivuxolimab, an agonistic anti-OX40 (CD134) antibody.

Clones were read by immunoSEQ multiplex PCR, and TCRdb kept only the in-frame ones, dropping some. Here the sample spans about 62,000 clones, more than 65% being singletons. CDR3 length equals 14 residues. Between the trimmed V and J ends, which lost 0 bases and 5 bases, there was a span of 8 bases. Germline CDR1 SGDLS, CDR2 YYNGEE. Points from the study as a whole: Determination of antigen specificity was not performed for the expanded peripheral T cells.

This TCR derives from an adult with an advanced solid tumor such as melanoma, head and neck, liver or kidney cancer. This chain links TRBV9 with TRBJ2-2; D uncertain. The material was CD4+ or CD8+ T cells sorted from blood, obtained in a trial of the OX40 agonist ivuxolimab. The CDR3 region has the DNA TGTGCCAGCAGCGTAGAACCCGGGACCGGGGAGCTGTTTTTT. It codes for CASSVEPGTGELFF. The full variable domain, in which reference TRBV9 and TRBJ2-2 provide the parts outside the CDR3, is DSGVTQTPKHLITATGQRVTLRCSPRSGDLSVYWYQQSLDQGLQFLIQYYNGEERAKGNILERFSAQQFPDLHSELNLSSLELGDSALYFCASSVEPGTGELFFGEGSRLTVL.